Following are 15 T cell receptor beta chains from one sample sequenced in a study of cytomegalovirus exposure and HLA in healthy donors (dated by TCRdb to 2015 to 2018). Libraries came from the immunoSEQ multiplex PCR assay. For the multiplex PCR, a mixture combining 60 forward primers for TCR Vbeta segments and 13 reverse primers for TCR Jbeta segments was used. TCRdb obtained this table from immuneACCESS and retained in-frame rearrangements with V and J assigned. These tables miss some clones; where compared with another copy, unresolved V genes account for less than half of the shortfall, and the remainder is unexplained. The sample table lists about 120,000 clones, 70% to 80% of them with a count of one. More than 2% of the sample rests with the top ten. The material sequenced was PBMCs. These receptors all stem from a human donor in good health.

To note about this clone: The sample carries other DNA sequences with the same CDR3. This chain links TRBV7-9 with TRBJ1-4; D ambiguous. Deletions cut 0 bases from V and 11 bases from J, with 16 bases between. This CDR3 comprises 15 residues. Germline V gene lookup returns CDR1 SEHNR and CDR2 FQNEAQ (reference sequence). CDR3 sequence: CASSLAPEGLQKLFF. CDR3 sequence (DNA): TGTGCCAGCAGCTTAGCGCCTGAGGGATTGCAGAAACTGTTTTTT.

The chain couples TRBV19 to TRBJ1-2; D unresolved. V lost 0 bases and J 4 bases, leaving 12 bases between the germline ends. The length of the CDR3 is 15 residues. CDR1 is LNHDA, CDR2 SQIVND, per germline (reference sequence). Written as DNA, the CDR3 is TGTGCCAGTAGTATAGATCATAGTTCCTTCTATGGCTACACCTTC. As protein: CASSIDHSSFYGYTF. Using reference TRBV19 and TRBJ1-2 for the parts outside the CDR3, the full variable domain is DGGITQSPKYLFRKEGQNVTLSCEQNLNHDAMYWYRQDPGQGLRLIYYSQIVNDFQKGDIAEGYSVSREKKESFPLTVTSAQKNPTAFYLCASSIDHSSFYGYTFGSGTRLTVV.

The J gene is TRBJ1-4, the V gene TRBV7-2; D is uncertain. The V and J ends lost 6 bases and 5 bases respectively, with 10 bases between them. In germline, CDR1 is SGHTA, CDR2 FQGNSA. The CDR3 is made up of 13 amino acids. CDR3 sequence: CASSSKQNEKLFF. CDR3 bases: TGTGCCAGCAGTTCGAAACAGAATGAAAAACTGTTTTTT.

The CDR3 DNA is TGCGCCAGCAGCTTGGGGAGCGGGGGCCCTTACAATGAGCAGTTCTTC. Protein product: CASSLGSGGPYNEQFF. This chain joins TRBV5-1 and TRBJ2-1; 8 nucleotides align to TRBD2. The CDR3 loop spans 16 amino acids. Germline lookup yields CDR1 SGHRS and CDR2 YFSETQ. Trimming at V came to 0 bases and at J to 4 bases, leaving 6 bases not matched to a gene.

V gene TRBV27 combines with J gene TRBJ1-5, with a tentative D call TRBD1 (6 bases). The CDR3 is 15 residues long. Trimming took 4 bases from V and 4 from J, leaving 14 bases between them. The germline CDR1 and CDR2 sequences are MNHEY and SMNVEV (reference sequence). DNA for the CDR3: TGTGCCAGCAGTTCCACGGGACAACTTAATCAGCCCCAGCATTTT. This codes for CASSSTGQLNQPQHF.

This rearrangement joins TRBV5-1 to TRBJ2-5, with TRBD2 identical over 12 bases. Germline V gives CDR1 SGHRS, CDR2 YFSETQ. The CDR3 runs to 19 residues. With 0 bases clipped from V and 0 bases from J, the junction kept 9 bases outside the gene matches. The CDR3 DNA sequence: TGCGCCAGCAGCTTGGTGCCTAGCGGGAGGGCCAGTAACCAAGAGACCCAGTACTTC. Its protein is CASSLVPSGRASNQETQYF.

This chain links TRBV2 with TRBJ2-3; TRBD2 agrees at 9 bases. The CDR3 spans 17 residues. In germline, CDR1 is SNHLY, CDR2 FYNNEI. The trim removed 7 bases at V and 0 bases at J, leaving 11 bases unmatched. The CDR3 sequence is CASKWGGGAPSTDTQYF. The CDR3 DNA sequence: TGTGCCAGCAAGTGGGGCGGGGGGGCCCCTAGCACAGATACGCAGTATTTT. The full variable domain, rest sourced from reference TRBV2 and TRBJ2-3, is EPEVTQTPSHQVTQMGQEVILRCVPISNHLYFYWYRQILGQKVEFLVSFYNNEISEKSEIFDDQFSVERPDGSNFTLKIRSTKLEDSAMYFCASKWGGGAPSTDTQYFGPGTRLTVL.

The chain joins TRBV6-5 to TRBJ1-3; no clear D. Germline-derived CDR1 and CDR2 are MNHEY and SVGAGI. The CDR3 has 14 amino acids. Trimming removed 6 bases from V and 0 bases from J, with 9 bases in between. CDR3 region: CASSRRDSGNTIYF. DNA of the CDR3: TGTGCCAGCAGCAGACGGGACTCTGGAAACACCATATATTTT.

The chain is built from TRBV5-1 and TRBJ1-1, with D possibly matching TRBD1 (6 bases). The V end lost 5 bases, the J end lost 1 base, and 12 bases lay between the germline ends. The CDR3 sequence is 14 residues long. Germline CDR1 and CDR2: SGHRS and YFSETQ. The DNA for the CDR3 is TGCGCCAGCAGGACTACAGGGAGGAACACTGAAGCTTTCTTT. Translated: CASRTTGRNTEAFF.

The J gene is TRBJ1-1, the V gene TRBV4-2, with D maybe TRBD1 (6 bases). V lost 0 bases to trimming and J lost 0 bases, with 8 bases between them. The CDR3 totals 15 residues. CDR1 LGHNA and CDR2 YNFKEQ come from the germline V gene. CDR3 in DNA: TGTGCCAGCAGCCAAGAGCAGGGGCTGAACACTGAAGCTTTCTTT. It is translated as CASSQEQGLNTEAFF.

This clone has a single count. CDR3 in DNA: TGTGCCAGCAGCCCTAGGGGGGGCTCCTACGAGCAGTACTTC. Protein sequence: CASSPRGGSYEQYF. The chain employs TRBV7-9 and TRBJ2-7; weak D call: TRBD2 (7 bases). The V end was cut by 5 bases, the J end by 0 bases, with 11 bases between. The CDR3 has 14 amino acids. Germline loops: CDR1 SEHNR, CDR2 FQNEAQ (reference sequence).

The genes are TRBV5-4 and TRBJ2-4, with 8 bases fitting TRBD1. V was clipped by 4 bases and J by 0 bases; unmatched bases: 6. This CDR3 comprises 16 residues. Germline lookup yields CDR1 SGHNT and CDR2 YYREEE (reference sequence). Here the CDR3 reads CASSPTGGLAKNIQYF. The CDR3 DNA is TGTGCCAGCAGCCCAACAGGGGGTCTAGCCAAAAACATTCAGTACTTC. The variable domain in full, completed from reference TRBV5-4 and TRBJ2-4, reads ETGVTQSPTHLIKTRGQQVTLRCSSQSGHNTVSWYQQALGQGPQFIFQYYREEENGRGNFPPRFSGLQFPNYSSELNVNALELDDSALYLCASSPTGGLAKNIQYFGAGTRLSVL.

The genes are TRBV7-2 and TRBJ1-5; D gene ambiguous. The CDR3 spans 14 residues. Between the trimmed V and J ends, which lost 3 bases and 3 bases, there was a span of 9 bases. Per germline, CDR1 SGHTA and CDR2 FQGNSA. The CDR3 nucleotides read TGTGCCAGCAGCTTCAGGCCAGACAATCAGCCCCAGCATTTT. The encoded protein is CASSFRPDNQPQHF.

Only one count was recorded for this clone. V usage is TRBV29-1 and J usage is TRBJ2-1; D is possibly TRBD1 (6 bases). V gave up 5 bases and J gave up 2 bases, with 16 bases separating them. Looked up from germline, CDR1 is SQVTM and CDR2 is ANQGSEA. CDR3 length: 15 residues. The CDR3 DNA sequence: TGCAGCGTTCTCGAGGACAGCGCTCCCTACAATGAGCAGTTCTTC. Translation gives CSVLEDSAPYNEQFF.

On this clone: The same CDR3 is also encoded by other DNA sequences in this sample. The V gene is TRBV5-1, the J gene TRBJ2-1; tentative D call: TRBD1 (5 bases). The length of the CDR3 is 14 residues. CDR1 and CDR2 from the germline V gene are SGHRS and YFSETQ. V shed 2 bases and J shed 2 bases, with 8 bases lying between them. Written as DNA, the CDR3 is TGCGCCAGCAGCTTAGGACAAACCTACAATGAGCAGTTCTTC. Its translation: CASSLGQTYNEQFF.